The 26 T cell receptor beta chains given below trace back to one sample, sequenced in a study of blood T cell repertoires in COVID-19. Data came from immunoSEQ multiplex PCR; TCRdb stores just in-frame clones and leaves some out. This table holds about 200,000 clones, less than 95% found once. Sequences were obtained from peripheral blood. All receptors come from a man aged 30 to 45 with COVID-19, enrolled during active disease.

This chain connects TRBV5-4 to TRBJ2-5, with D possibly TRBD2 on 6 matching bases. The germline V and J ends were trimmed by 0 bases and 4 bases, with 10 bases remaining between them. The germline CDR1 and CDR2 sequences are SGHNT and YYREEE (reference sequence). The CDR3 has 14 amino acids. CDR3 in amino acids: CASSLGGDSETQYF. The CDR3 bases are TGTGCCAGCAGCTTGGGCGGGGATTCAGAGACCCAGTACTTC.

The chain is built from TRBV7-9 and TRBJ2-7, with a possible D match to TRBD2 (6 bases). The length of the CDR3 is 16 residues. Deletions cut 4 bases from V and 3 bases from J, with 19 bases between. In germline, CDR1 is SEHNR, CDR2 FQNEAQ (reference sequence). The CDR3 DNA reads TGTGCCAGCAGCTCAGCGCAGGGTAGGGACTTCTACGAGCAGTACTTC. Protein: CASSSAQGRDFYEQYF.

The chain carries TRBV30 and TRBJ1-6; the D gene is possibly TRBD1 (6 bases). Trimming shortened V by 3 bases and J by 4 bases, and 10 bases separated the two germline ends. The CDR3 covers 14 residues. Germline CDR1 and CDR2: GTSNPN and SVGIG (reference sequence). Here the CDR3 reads CAWSRGRYNSPLHF. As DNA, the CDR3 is TGTGCCTGGAGCAGGGGACGATATAATTCACCCCTCCACTTT. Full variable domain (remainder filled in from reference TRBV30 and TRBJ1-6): SQTIHQWPATLVQPVGSPLSLECTVEGTSNPNLYWYRQAAGRGLQLLFYSVGIGQISSEVPQNLSASRPQDRQFILSSKKLLLSDSGFYLCAWSRGRYNSPLHFGNGTRLTVT.

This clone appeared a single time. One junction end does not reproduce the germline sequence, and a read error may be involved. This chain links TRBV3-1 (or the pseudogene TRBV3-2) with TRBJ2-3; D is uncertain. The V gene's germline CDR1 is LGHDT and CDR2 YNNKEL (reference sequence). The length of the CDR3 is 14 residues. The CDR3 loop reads CASRQALSTDTQYF. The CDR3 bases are TGTGCCAGCAGACAAGCCCTTAGCACAGATACGCAGTATTTT.

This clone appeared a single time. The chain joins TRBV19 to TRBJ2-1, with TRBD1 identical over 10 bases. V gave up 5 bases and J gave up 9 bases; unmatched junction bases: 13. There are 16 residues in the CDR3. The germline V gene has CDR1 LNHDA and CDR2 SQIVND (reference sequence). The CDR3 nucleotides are TGTGCCAGTAGTCCGGGAGGACAGGGGGGTTGGGGTGAGCAGTTCTTC. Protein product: CASSPGGQGGWGEQFF.

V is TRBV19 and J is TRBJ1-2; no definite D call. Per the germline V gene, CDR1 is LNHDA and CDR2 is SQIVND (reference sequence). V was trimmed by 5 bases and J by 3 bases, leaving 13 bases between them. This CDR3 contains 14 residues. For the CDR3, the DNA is TGTGCCAGTAGTTCCGGCGGCTGGGACTATGGCTACACCTTC. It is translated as CASSSGGWDYGYTF.

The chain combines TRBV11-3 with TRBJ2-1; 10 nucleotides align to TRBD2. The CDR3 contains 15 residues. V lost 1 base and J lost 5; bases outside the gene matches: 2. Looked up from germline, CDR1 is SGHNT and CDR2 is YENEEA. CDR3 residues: CASSLVGTSDNEQFF. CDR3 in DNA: TGTGCCAGCAGCTTAGTCGGGACTAGCGACAATGAGCAGTTCTTC.

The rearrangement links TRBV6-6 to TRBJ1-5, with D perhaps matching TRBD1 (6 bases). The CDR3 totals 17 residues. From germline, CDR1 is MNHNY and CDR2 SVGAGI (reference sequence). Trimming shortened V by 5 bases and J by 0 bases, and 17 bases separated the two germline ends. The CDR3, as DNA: TGTGCCAGCAGTCCACCTTGGACAGTTAATAGCAATCAGCCCCAGCATTTT. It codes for CASSPPWTVNSNQPQHF.

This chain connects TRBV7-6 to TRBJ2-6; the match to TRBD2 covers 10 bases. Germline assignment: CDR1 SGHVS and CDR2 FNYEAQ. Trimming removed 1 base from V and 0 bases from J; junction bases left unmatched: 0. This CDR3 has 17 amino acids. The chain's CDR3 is CASSLVAGGSGANVLTF. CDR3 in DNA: TGTGCCAGCAGCTTAGTAGCGGGGGGCTCTGGGGCCAACGTCCTGACTTTC.

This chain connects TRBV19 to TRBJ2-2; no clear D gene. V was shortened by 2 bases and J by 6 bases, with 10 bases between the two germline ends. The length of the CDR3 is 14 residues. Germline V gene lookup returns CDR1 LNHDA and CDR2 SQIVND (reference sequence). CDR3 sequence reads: CASSIQSVSGELFF. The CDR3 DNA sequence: TGTGCCAGTAGTATACAATCGGTCTCCGGGGAGCTGTTTTTT.

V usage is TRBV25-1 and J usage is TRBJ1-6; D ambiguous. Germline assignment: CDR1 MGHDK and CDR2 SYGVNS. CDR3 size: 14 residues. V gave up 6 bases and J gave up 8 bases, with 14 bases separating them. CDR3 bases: TGTGCCAGCAGCGTGGCGGAGTACGATTCACCCCTCCACTTT. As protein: CASSVAEYDSPLHF. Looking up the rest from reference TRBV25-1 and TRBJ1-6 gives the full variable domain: EADIYQTPRYLVIGTGKKITLECSQTMGHDKMYWYQQDPGMELHLIHYSYGVNSTEKGDLSSESTVSRIRTEHFPLTLESARPSHTSQYLCASSVAEYDSPLHFGNGTRLTVT.

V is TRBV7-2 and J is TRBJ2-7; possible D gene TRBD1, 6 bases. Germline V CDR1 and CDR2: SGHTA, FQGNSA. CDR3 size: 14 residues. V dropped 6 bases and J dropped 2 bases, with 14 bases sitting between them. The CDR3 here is CASRPHRDTYEQYF. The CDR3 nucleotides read TGTGCCAGCAGACCGCACAGGGATACCTACGAGCAGTACTTC.

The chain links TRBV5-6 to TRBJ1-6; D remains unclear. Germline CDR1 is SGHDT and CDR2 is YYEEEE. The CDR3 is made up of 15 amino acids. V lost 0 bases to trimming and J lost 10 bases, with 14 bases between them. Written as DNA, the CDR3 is TGTGCCAGCAGCTTGGTAGGGCGCGGGAACTCACCCCTCCACTTT. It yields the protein CASSLVGRGNSPLHF.

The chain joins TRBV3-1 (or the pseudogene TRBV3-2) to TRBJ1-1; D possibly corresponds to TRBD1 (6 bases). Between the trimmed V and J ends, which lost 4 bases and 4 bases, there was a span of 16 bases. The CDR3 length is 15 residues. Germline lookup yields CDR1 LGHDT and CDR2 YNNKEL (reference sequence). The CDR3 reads CASSPLGGGLTEAFF. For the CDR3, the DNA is TGTGCCAGCAGCCCCCTTGGGGGGGGGCTCACTGAAGCTTTCTTT.

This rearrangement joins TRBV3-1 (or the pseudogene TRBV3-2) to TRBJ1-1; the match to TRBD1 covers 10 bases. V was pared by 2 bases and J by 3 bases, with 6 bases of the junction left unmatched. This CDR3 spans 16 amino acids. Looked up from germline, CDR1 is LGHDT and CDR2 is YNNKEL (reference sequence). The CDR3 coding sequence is TGTGCCAGCAGCCAATTCGGGACAGGGGTTGACACTGAAGCTTTCTTT. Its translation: CASSQFGTGVDTEAFF.

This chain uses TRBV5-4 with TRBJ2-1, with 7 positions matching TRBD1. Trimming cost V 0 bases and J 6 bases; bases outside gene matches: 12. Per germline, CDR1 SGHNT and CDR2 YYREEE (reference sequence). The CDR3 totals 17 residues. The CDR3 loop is CASSLGLGTELGNEQFF. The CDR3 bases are TGTGCCAGCAGCTTGGGTCTGGGGACAGAGCTTGGCAATGAGCAGTTCTTC.

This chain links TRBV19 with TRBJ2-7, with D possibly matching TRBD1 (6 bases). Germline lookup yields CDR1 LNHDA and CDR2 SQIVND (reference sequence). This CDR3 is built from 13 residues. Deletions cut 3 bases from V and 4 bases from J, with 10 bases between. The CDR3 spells CASSIGQPYEQYF. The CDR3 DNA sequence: TGTGCCAGTAGTATTGGACAGCCATACGAGCAGTACTTC.

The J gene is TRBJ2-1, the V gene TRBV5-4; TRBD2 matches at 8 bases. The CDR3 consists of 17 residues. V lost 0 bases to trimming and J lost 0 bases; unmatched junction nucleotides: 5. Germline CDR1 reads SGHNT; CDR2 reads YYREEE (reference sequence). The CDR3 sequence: CASSLAGGASSYNEQFF. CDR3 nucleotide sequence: TGTGCCAGCAGCTTGGCCGGGGGGGCAAGCTCCTACAATGAGCAGTTCTTC.

In nucleotides, the CDR3 is TGTGCCAGTACCAGGACAGGGGGAAACACCATATATTTT. Amino acid sequence: CASTRTGGNTIYF. The V call is TRBV19, the J call TRBJ1-3; 8 nucleotides match TRBD1. Germline trimming cut 7 bases from V and 4 bases from J; bases unmatched to any gene: 3. The CDR3 extends over 13 amino acids. CDR1 is LNHDA and CDR2 is SQIVND in the germline V gene (reference sequence).

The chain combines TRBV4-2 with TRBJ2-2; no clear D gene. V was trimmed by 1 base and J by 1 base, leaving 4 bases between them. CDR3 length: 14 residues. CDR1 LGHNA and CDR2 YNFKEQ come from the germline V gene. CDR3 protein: CASSQAGNTGELFF. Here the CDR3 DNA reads TGTGCCAGCAGCCAAGCGGGGAACACCGGGGAGCTGTTTTTT.

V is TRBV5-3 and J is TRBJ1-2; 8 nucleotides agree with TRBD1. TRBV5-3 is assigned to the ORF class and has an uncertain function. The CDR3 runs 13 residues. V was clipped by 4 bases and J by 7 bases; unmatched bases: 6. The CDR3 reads CARSHQGATGYTF. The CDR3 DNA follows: TGTGCCAGAAGCCATCAGGGGGCGACTGGCTACACCTTC.

Here the CDR3 DNA reads TGTGCCAGCAGGGACAGGGGTCTTAATTCACCCCTCCACTTT. This sequence encodes CASRDRGLNSPLHF. The chain couples TRBV27 to TRBJ1-6, with 9 nucleotides matching TRBD1. This CDR3 region has 14 residues. Unmatched junction bases numbered 3, after V lost 6 bases and J lost 6 bases. Germline V gives CDR1 MNHEY, CDR2 SMNVEV (reference sequence).

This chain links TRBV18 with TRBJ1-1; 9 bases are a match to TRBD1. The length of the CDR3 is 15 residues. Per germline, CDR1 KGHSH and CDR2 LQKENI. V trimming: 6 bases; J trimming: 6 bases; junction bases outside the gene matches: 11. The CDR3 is CASSLRTGDQAEAFF. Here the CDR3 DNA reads TGTGCCAGCTCGCTACGGACAGGGGATCAGGCTGAAGCTTTCTTT.

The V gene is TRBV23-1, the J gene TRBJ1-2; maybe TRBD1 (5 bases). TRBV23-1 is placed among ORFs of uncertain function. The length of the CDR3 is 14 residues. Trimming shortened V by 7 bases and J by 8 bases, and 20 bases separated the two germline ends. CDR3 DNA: TGCGCCAGCACCTTGGAGCGGGGCCCGAGGGGCTACACCTTC. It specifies CASTLERGPRGYTF.

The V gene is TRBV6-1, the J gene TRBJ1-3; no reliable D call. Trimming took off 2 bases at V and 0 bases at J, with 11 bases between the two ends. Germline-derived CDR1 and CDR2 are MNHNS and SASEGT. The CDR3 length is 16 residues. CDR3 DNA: TGTGCCAGCAGTGAAATACAGTCCTACTCTGGAAACACCATATATTTT. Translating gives CASSEIQSYSGNTIYF.

CDR3 sequence: CASTLSGGATDTQYF. The DNA for the CDR3 is TGTGCCAGCACCCTTAGCGGGGGGGCAACCGATACGCAGTATTTT. The rearrangement uses TRBV6-5 and TRBJ2-3; 11 bases match TRBD2. V lost 7 bases, J lost 6 bases, and 9 bases stayed unmatched. The CDR3 contains 15 residues. Germline V gene data show CDR1 as MNHEY and CDR2 as SVGAGI.